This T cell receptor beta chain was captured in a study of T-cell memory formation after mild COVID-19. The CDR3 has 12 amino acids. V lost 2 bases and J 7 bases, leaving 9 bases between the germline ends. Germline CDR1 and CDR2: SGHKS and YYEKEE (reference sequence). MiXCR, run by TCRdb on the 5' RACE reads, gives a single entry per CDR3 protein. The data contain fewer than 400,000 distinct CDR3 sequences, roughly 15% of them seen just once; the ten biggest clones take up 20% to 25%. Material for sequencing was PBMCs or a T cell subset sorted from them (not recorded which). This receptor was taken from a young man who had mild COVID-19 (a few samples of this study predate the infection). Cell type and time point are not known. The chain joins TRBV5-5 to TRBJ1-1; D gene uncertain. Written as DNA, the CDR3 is TGTGCCAGCAGCTTCGGACGGGTTGAAGCTTTCTTT. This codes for CASSFGRVEAFF.